Presented here are 23 T cell receptor beta chains from one specimen sequenced in a study of response to subunit inactivated influenza vaccine. Each CDR3 protein is one row after TCRdb ran MiXCR on the RT-PCR reads. The table lists about 650,000 distinct CDR3 sequences, around 14% of them singletons. The sequences come from PBMCs from blood, collected about 11 days after vaccination. Receptor source: a man between 45 and 60 years old who received an inactivated influenza vaccine.

The V call is TRBV12-3 or TRBV12-4, the J call TRBJ2-5, with D uncertain. V lost 6 bases to trimming and J lost 4 bases, with 24 bases between them. The CDR3 totals 17 residues. The DNA for the CDR3 is TGTGCCAGCAGCCTCGATCGGACCACCTACTCCTCAGAGACCCAGTACTTC. Protein product: CASSLDRTTYSSETQYF.

In its sample, this clonotype was seen a few times. The chain combines TRBV7-2 with TRBJ2-3; D is undetermined. The CDR3 has 11 residues. V lost 5 bases, J lost 5 bases, and 5 bases lay in between. The germline gives CDR1 SGHTA, CDR2 FQGNSA. The DNA of the CDR3 is TGTGCCAGCAGCGTCATAGATACGCAGTATTTT. This codes for CASSVIDTQYF.

V usage is TRBV7-2 and J usage is TRBJ1-2, with 9 bases matching TRBD1. The V gene end was trimmed by 0 bases and the J gene end by 6 bases; junction bases not matched to a gene: 2. Germline V CDR1 and CDR2: SGHTA, FQGNSA. The CDR3 loop spans 14 amino acids. The CDR3 DNA reads as TGTGCCAGCAGCTTAGCGCGGACAGGGGATGGCTACACCTTC. As protein: CASSLARTGDGYTF. The full variable domain, rest sourced from reference TRBV7-2 and TRBJ1-2, is GAGVSQSPSNKVTEKGKDVELRCDPISGHTALYWYRQSLGQGLEFLIYFQGNSAPDKSGLPSDRFSAERTGGSVSTLTIQRTQQEDSAVYLCASSLARTGDGYTFGSGTRLTVV.

The sample holds a few counts of this clonotype. The V call is TRBV7-2, the J call TRBJ2-5; the D is unclear. CDR3 length: 12 residues. The germline gives CDR1 SGHTA, CDR2 FQGNSA. Trimming cost V 8 bases and J 2 bases, with 9 bases left between them. Here the CDR3 DNA reads TGTGCCAGCGGTAGCCGGCAAGAGACCCAGTACTTC. It encodes CASGSRQETQYF. The complete variable domain, with remaining parts taken from reference TRBV7-2 and TRBJ2-5, reads GAGVSQSPSNKVTEKGKDVELRCDPISGHTALYWYRQSLGQGLEFLIYFQGNSAPDKSGLPSDRFSAERTGGSVSTLTIQRTQQEDSAVYLCASGSRQETQYFGPGTRLLVL.

This clonotype was counted a few times. The chain recombines TRBV4-2 with TRBJ2-4; TRBD1 might be the D (5 bases). Trimming pared 1 base from V and 0 bases from J, leaving 13 bases between. Germline CDR1 LGHNA, CDR2 YNFKEQ. This CDR3 has 17 residues. The CDR3 is CASSQGGSAVAKNIQYF. The CDR3 coding sequence is TGTGCCAGCAGCCAAGGGGGCAGCGCTGTAGCCAAAAACATTCAGTACTTC.

The chain has TRBV4-3 and TRBJ1-2, with a weak D call TRBD1 (6 bases). CDR1 is LGHNA and CDR2 is YSLEER in the germline V gene. The V and J ends lost 1 base and 1 base respectively, with 10 bases between them. CDR3 size: 15 residues. The CDR3 is CASSQVRGDNYGYTF. CDR3 coding DNA: TGCGCCAGCAGCCAAGTCAGGGGCGATAACTATGGCTACACCTTC.

This clonotype was seen only a few times. V and J are TRBV7-2 and TRBJ2-7, with TRBD2 matching 10 bases. This CDR3 is built from 16 residues. J gave up 6 bases and V 0 bases, and 8 bases lay outside the gene matches. Germline V CDR1 and CDR2: SGHTA, FQGNSA. CDR3 sequence: CASSLAFSGGSSEQYF. In DNA, the CDR3 is TGTGCCAGCAGCTTAGCGTTTAGCGGGGGGTCGAGCGAGCAGTACTTC.

This clonotype was counted a few times. The rearrangement uses TRBV6-2 or TRBV6-3 and TRBJ2-4; D is unclear. Germline assignment: CDR1 MNHEY and CDR2 SVGEGT. The CDR3 is 16 amino acids. Between the trimmed V and J ends, which lost 3 bases and 2 bases, there was a span of 14 bases. The CDR3 is CASSYGRSASKNIQYF. CDR3 in DNA: TGTGCCAGCAGTTATGGAAGGTCAGCGTCCAAAAACATTCAGTACTTC.

The rearrangement uses TRBV20-1 and TRBJ2-7; the D call may be TRBD1 or TRBD2 (5 bases each). The J call may be wrong; the DNA end is better matched by TRBJ2-1. This CDR3 spans 12 amino acids. CDR1 is DFQATT and CDR2 is SNEGSKA in the germline V gene (reference sequence). CDR3 sequence (DNA): TGCAGTGCTGGGACCCAATTCGAGCCCCAGTTCTTC. As protein: CSAGTQFEPQFF.

This clonotype was detected only a few times. The V call is TRBV27, the J call TRBJ2-1; D is ambiguous. The CDR3 runs to 11 residues. V gave up 0 bases and J gave up 13 bases, with 7 bases separating them. Germline V gene data show CDR1 as MNHEY and CDR2 as SMNVEV (reference sequence). DNA of the CDR3: TGTGCCAGCAGTTTATCGGGTTCTCAGTTCTTC. Protein: CASSLSGSQFF.

CDR3 amino acids: CASSLVLGGRAGYNEQFF. The DNA for the CDR3 is TGCGCCAGCAGCTTGGTCCTGGGCGGGAGGGCCGGATACAATGAGCAGTTCTTC. The chain is built from TRBV5-1 and TRBJ2-1; 9 positions agree with TRBD2. The J segment lost 4 bases and the V segment lost 0 bases, leaving 11 bases of the junction unmatched. Germline V gene lookup returns CDR1 SGHRS and CDR2 YFSETQ. This CDR3 is 18 amino acids long.

In its sample, this clonotype was seen a few times. The rearrangement uses TRBV2 and TRBJ1-5; TRBD1 matches at 7 bases. J gave up 10 bases and V 6 bases, and 12 bases lay outside the gene matches. Germline loops: CDR1 SNHLY, CDR2 FYNNEI. The CDR3 runs 14 residues. The CDR3 nucleotides read TGTGCCAGCAGCCCTGACAGGGCGAACGGCCCCCAGCATTTT. It codes for CASSPDRANGPQHF.

This chain connects TRBV7-9 to TRBJ2-2, with a possible D match to TRBD1 (5 bases). The CDR3 covers 14 residues. Germline CDR1 and CDR2: SEHNR and FQNEAQ (reference sequence). Trimming stripped 5 bases from V and 5 bases from J, with 12 bases between. CDR3 amino acids: CASSQPGWTGELFF. In DNA, the CDR3 is TGTGCCAGCAGCCAACCAGGGTGGACCGGGGAGCTGTTTTTT.

V gene TRBV7-6 combines with J gene TRBJ1-4; D gene uncertain. This CDR3 is built from 16 residues. Germline values: CDR1 SGHVS, CDR2 FNYEAQ. Trimming cost V 1 base and J 0 bases, with 9 bases left between them. DNA for the CDR3: TGTGCCAGCAGCTTAGTCCCTGATGCAACTAATGAAAAACTGTTTTTT. Translated, it gives CASSLVPDATNEKLFF.

This clonotype was counted only a few times. This chain uses TRBV20-1 with TRBJ2-7; D unresolved. The V end was cut by 2 bases, the J end by 0 bases, with 14 bases between. The germline V gene has CDR1 DFQATT and CDR2 SNEGSKA (reference sequence). This CDR3 is 15 amino acids long. This chain's CDR3 is CSARFPPPSSYEQYF. CDR3 nucleotides: TGCAGTGCTAGATTTCCTCCCCCCAGCTCCTACGAGCAGTACTTC.

J is TRBJ2-3 and V is TRBV7-2; no firm D call. Germline CDR1 SGHTA, CDR2 FQGNSA. This CDR3 is built from 16 residues. The germline V and J ends were trimmed by 0 bases and 0 bases, with 10 bases remaining between them. CDR3 DNA sequence: TGTGCCAGCAGCTTAGCGCAGGCGTCTAGCACAGATACGCAGTATTTT. Encoded protein: CASSLAQASSTDTQYF.

The rearrangement uses TRBV12-3 or TRBV12-4 and TRBJ2-7; D gene ambiguous. The CDR3 runs to 13 residues. Trimming left V 3 bases short and J 3 bases short, with 9 bases between. In nucleotides, the CDR3 is TGTGCCAGCAGTTTGCGACTTGTCTACGAGCAGTACTTC. This encodes CASSLRLVYEQYF.

With regard to this clonotype: One base away lies a much larger clone, so this may be a sequencing read error. The chain joins TRBV7-9 to TRBJ1-3; D is ambiguous. This CDR3 contains 16 residues. The germline V gene has CDR1 SEHNR and CDR2 FQNEAQ (reference sequence). The CDR3 loop is CAISLAFEVVGNTIYF. CDR3 DNA: TGTGCCATCAGCTTAGCCTTCGAGGTTGTCGGAAACACCATATATTTT.

The rearrangement uses TRBV12-3 or TRBV12-4 and TRBJ2-4; possibly TRBD1 for D (6 bases). The CDR3 length is 12 residues. Trimming pared 9 bases from V and 6 bases from J, leaving 12 bases between. The CDR3 spells CARMDSLNIQYF. In DNA form, the CDR3 reads TGTGCCAGAATGGACAGCTTAAACATTCAGTACTTC.

In its sample, this clonotype was seen a few times. The chain recombines TRBV4-3 with TRBJ2-1; D remains ambiguous. V lost 0 bases and J lost 2, with 11 bases in between. Germline assignment: CDR1 LGHNA and CDR2 YSLEER. The CDR3 runs to 16 residues. CDR3 residues: CASSQDDGDTYNEQFF. CDR3 DNA: TGCGCCAGCAGCCAAGATGACGGAGACACCTACAATGAGCAGTTCTTC.

This chain uses TRBV18 with TRBJ2-3; 9 bases agree with TRBD1. The CDR3 has 17 amino acids. CDR1 is KGHSH and CDR2 is LQKENI in the germline V gene. V shed 2 bases and J 3 bases; nucleotides not matched to a gene: 9. The CDR3 sequence: CASSPIRGQGRTDTQYF. CDR3 coding DNA: TGTGCCAGCTCACCAATTCGCGGACAGGGGAGAACAGATACGCAGTATTTT. The full variable domain, rest sourced from reference TRBV18 and TRBJ2-3, is NAGVMQNPRHLVRRRGQEARLRCSPMKGHSHVYWYRQLPEEGLKFMVYLQKENIIDESGMPKERFSAEFPKEGPSILRIQQVVRGDSAAYFCASSPIRGQGRTDTQYFGPGTRLTVL.

The V and J genes are TRBV3-1 and TRBJ2-1, with D perhaps TRBD1 (6 bases). CDR1 and CDR2 (germline): LGHDT, YNNKEL (reference sequence). Trimming cost V 4 bases and J 4 bases, with 14 bases left between them. The CDR3 sequence is 15 residues long. The chain's CDR3 is CASSRRQDLYNEQFF. CDR3 sequence (DNA): TGTGCCAGCAGCCGAAGACAGGACCTTTACAATGAGCAGTTCTTC.

This sequence joins TRBV6-1 and TRBJ2-5; 10 nucleotides match TRBD2. This CDR3 region has 15 residues. From germline, CDR1 is MNHNS and CDR2 SASEGT. J gave up 4 bases and V 6 bases, and 8 bases lay outside the gene matches. Written as DNA, the CDR3 is TGTGCCAGCAGGGTATCACGGACTAGCGGAGAGACCCAGTACTTC. This gives the protein CASRVSRTSGETQYF.